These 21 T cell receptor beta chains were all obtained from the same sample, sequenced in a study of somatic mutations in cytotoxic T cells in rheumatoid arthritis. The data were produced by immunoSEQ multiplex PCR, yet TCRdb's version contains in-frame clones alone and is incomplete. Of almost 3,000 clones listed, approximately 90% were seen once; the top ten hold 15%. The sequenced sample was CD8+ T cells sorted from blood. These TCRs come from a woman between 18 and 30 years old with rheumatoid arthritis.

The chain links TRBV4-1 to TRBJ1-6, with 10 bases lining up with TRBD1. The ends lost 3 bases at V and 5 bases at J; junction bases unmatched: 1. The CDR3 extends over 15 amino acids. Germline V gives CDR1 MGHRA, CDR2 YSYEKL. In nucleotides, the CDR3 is TGCGCCAGCAGCCATGGGACAGGGGATAATTCACCCCTCCACTTT. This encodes CASSHGTGDNSPLHF.

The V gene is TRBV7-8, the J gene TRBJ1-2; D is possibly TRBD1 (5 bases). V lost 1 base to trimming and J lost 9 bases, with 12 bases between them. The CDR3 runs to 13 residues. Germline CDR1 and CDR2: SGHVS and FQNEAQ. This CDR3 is CASSLGGGSSYTF. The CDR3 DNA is TGTGCCAGCAGCTTAGGGGGGGGGTCTAGCTACACCTTC.

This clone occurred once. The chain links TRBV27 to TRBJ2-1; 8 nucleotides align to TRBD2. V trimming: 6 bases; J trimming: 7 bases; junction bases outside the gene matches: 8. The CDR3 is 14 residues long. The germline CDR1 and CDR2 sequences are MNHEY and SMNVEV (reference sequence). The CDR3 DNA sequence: TGTGCCAGCAGGGGGGCTAGCGGGCTGAATGAGCAGTTCTTC. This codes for CASRGASGLNEQFF.

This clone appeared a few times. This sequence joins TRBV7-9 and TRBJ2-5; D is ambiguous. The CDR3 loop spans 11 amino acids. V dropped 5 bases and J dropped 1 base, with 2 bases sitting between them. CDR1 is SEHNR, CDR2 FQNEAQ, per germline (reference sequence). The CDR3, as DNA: TGTGCCAGCAGCCGCCAAGAGACCCAGTACTTC. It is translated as CASSRQETQYF.

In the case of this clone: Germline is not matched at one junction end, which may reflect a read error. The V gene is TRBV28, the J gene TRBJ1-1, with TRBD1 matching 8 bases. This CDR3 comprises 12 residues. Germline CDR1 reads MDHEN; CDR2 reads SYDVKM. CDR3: CASSFEGQEPTF. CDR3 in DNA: TGTGCCAGCAGTTTTGAGGGACAGGAACCAACATTT.

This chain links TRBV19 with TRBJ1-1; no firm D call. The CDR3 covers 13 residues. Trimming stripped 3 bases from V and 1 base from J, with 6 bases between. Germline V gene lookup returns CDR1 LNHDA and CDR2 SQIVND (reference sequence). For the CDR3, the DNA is TGTGCCAGTAGTATGGCAACGAACACTGAAGCTTTCTTT. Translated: CASSMATNTEAFF.

CDR3 in amino acids: CSVERARGAFF. The CDR3 DNA reads TGCAGCGTTGAAAGGGCCCGCGGGGCTTTCTTT. The chain couples TRBV29-1 to TRBJ1-1; no clear D gene. Trimming cost V 2 bases and J 11 bases, with 12 bases left between them. This CDR3 comprises 11 residues. The germline gives CDR1 SQVTM, CDR2 ANQGSEA.

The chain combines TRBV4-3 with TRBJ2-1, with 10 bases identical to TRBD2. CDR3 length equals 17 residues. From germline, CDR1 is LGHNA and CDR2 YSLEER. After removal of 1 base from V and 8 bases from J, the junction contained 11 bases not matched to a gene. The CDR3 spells CASSQVLLAGEEHEQFF. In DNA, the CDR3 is TGCGCCAGCAGCCAAGTGCTTCTAGCGGGAGAAGAACATGAGCAGTTCTTC.

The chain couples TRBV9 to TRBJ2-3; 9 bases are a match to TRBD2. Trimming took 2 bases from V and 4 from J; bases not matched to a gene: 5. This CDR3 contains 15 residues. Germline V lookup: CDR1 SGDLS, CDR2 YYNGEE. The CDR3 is CASSVAGGVSDTQYF. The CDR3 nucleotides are TGTGCCAGCAGCGTCGCGGGGGGGGTTTCAGATACGCAGTATTTT.

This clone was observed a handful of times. For the CDR3, the DNA is TGCAGCGTTCGGGTACCCTCAGCAACTAATGAAAAACTGTTTTTT. This gives the protein CSVRVPSATNEKLFF. The gene calls are TRBV29-1 and TRBJ1-4; unclear D gene. Between the trimmed V and J ends, which lost 5 bases and 0 bases, there was a span of 13 bases. This CDR3 comprises 15 residues. Germline assignment: CDR1 SQVTM and CDR2 ANQGSEA.

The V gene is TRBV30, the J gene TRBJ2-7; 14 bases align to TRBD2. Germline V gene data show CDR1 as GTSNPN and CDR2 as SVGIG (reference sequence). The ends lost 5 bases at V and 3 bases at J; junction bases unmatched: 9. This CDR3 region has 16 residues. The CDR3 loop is CAWRDQGTSGSYEQYF. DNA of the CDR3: TGTGCCTGGCGGGACCAGGGGACTAGCGGGAGCTACGAGCAGTACTTC.

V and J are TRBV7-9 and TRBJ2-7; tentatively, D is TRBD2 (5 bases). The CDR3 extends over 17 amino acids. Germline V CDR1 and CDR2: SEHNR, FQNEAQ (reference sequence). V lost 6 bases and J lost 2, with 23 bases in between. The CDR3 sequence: CASSSQNSRTGTYEQYF. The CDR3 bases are TGTGCCAGCAGTTCTCAAAATAGTCGGACGGGGACCTACGAGCAGTACTTC.

Here the CDR3 DNA reads TGTGCCATCTCCGGGACAGGATTAACCTACGAGCAGTACTTC. It yields the protein CAISGTGLTYEQYF. V usage is TRBV6-1 and J usage is TRBJ2-7, with 8 positions matching TRBD1. The CDR3 covers 14 residues. Per the germline V gene, CDR1 is MNHNS and CDR2 is SASEGT. V was clipped by 10 bases and J by 2 bases; unmatched bases: 10.

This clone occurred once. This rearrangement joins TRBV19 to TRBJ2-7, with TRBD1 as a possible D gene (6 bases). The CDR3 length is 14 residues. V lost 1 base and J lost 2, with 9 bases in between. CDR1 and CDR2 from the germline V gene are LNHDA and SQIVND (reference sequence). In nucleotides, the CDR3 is TGTGCCAGTAGTATAGCGGGGACAACCTACGAGCAGTACTTC. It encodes CASSIAGTTYEQYF.

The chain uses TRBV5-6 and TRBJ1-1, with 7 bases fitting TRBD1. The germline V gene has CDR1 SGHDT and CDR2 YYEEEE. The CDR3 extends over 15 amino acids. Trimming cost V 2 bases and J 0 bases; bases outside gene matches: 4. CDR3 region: CASSFDRVMNTEAFF. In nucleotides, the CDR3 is TGTGCCAGCAGCTTTGACAGGGTCATGAACACTGAAGCTTTCTTT.

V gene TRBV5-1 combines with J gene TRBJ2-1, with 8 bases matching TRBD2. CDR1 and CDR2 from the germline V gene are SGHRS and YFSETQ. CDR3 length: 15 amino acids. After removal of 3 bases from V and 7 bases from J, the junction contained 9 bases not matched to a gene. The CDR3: CASSSPAGVGNEQFF. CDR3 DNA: TGCGCCAGCAGCTCCCCAGCGGGAGTCGGGAATGAGCAGTTCTTC.

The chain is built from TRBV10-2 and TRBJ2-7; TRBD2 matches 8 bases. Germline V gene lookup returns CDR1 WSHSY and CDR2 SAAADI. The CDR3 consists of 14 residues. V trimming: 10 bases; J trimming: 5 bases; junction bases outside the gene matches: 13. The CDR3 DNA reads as TGCGCCACCGGGGGGGCTAGCGGGTCGAACGAGCAGTACTTC. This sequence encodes CATGGASGSNEQYF.

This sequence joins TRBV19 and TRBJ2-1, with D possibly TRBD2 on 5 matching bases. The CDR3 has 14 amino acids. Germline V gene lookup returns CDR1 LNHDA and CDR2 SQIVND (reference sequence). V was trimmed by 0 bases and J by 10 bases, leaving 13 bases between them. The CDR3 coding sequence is TGTGCCAGTAGTATAGATCCGGGAATACGCGAGCAGTTCTTC. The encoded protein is CASSIDPGIREQFF.

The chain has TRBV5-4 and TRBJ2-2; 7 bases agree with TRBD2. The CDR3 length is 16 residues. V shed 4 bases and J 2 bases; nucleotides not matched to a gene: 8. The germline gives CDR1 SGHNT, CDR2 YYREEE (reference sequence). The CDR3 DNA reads TGTGCCAGCAGCCGGGCGGGAGTGGGAAACACCGGGGAGCTGTTTTTT. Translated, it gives CASSRAGVGNTGELFF. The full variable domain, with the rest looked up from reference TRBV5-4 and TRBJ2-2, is ETGVTQSPTHLIKTRGQQVTLRCSSQSGHNTVSWYQQALGQGPQFIFQYYREEENGRGNFPPRFSGLQFPNYSSELNVNALELDDSALYLCASSRAGVGNTGELFFGEGSRLTVL.

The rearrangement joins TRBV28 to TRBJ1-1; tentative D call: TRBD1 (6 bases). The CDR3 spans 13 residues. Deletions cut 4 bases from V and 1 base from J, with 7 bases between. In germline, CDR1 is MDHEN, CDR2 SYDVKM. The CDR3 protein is CASSSGENTEAFF. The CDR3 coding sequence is TGTGCCAGCAGTTCAGGGGAGAACACTGAAGCTTTCTTT.

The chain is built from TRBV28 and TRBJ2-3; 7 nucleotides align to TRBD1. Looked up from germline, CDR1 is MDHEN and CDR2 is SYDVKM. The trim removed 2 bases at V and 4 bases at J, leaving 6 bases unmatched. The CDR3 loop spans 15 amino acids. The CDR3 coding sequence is TGTGCCAGCAGTTTAATTGGGACAGCTTCAGATACGCAGTATTTT. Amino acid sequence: CASSLIGTASDTQYF.